These 2 T cell receptor beta chains were all obtained from the same sample, sequenced in a study of spatial heterogeneity in lung cancer. As to time point: sample taken at primary tumor resection. Unsorted whole RNA from tumor, nontumor lung or frozen PBMC underwent sequencing. MiXCR, applied by TCRdb to the 5' RACE reads, yields one record per CDR3 protein. The sample lists over 90,000 distinct CDR3 sequences, around 8.6% occurring once. The sample consisted of PBMCs, taken at surgery. The receptors derive from a male donor with early-stage non-small cell lung cancer.

This clonotype was detected ten times or more. The chain has TRBV3-1 and TRBJ2-1, with D perhaps TRBD2 (6 bases). V was clipped by 0 bases and J by 5 bases, with 14 bases between them. The germline V gene encodes CDR1 LGHDT and CDR2 YNNKEL (reference sequence). This CDR3 comprises 16 residues. CDR3 DNA sequence: TGTGCCAGCAGCCAAGATTTCCAGCGGGCCAACAATGAGCAGTTCTTC. Translating gives CASSQDFQRANNEQFF.

This clonotype was observed many times. The gene calls are TRBV6-5 and TRBJ1-4, with 8 bases fitting TRBD1. The V gene end was trimmed by 0 bases and the J gene end by 11 bases; junction bases not matched to a gene: 8. Germline V lookup: CDR1 MNHEY, CDR2 SVGAGI. This CDR3 has 15 amino acids. CDR3 loop: CASSYSRQGIRKLFF. CDR3 nucleotide sequence: TGTGCCAGCAGTTACTCGCGACAGGGGATTCGGAAACTGTTTTTT.